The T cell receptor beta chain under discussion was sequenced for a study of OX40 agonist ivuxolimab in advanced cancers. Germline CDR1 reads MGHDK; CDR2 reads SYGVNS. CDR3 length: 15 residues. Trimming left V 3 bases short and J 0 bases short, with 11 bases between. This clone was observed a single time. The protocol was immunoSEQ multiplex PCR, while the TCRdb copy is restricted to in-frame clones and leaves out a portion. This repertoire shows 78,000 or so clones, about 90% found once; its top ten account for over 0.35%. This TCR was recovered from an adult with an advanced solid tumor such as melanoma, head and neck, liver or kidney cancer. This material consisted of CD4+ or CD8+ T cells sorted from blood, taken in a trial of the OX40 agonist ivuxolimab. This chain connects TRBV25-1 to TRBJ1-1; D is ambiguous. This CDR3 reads CASSERRPMNTEAFF. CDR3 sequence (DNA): TGTGCCAGCAGTGAGAGACGCCCCATGAACACTGAAGCTTTCTTT.